The entry below gives a single T cell receptor (beta chain) sequence along with its context. The antigen is undetermined. This entry comes from a study of lymphopenia after photon versus proton radiotherapy. General study results and limits: Oligoclonal CD8+ Temra expansion after nadir drove photon patients' diversity drop. Post-nadir TCR diversity decline inversely tracked overall survival among those who died.

Data came from immunoSEQ multiplex PCR; TCRdb stores just in-frame clones and leaves some out. This sample has thousands of clones, with approximately 89% found just once. Germline values: CDR1 PRHDT, CDR2 FYEKMQ (reference sequence). The length of the CDR3 is 14 residues. The V and J ends lost 6 bases and 1 base, in that order; junction bases with no gene match: 5. Specimen: peripheral blood, collected from a patient treated with photon-based radiotherapy. The TCR comes from a man of 80 years or more with cholangiocarcinoma. This chain links TRBV13 with TRBJ1-2, with 7 bases lining up with TRBD1. The CDR3 is CASSPTGLNYGYTF. Here the CDR3 DNA reads TGTGCCAGCAGTCCGACAGGGCTTAACTATGGCTACACCTTC. Combining the CDR3 with reference TRBV13 and TRBJ1-2 gives the whole variable domain AAGVIQSPRHLIKEKRETATLKCYPIPRHDTVYWYQQGPGQDPQFLISFYEKMQSDKGSIPDRFSAQQFSDYHSELNMSSLELGDSALYFCASSPTGLNYGYTFGSGTRLTVV.